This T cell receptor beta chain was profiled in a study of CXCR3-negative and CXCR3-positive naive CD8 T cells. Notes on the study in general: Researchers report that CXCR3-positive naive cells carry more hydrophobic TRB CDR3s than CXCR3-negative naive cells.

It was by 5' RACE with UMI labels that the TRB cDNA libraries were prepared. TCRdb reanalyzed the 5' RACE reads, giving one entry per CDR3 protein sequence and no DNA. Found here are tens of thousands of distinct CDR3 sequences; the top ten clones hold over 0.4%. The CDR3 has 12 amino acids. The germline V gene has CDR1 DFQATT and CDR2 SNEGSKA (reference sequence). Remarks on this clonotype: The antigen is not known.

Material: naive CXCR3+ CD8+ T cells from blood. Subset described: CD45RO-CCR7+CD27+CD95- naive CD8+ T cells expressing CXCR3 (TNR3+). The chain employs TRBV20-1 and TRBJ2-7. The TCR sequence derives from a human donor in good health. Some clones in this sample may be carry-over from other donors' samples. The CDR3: CSARDQGYEQYF.